This record looks at one T cell receptor (beta chain) sequence and its context. These data come from a study of blood T cell repertoires in COVID-19. The trim removed 4 bases at V and 3 bases at J, leaving 8 bases unmatched. The CDR3 is 16 amino acids. Germline-derived CDR1 and CDR2 are LGHDT and YNNKEL (reference sequence). Assay: immunoSEQ multiplex PCR; the TCRdb copy retains only in-frame clones and omits some. The table has tens of thousands of clones, roughly 87% seen once; the top ten hold approximately 12%. The clonotype comes from a human donor in a cohort sampled during active COVID-19. The donor label of this sample is uncertain. The chain is built from TRBV3-1 (or the pseudogene TRBV3-2) and TRBJ2-4; 8 bases are shared with TRBD2. Sequenced: peripheral blood. CDR3 loop: CASSPRGGPSKNIQYF. In DNA form, the CDR3 reads TGTGCCAGCAGCCCTCGGGGGGGCCCGAGCAAAAACATTCAGTACTTC.